This T cell receptor (beta chain) is drawn from a study of shared clonotypes between healthy human individuals. Trimming shortened V by 1 base and J by 5 bases, and 20 bases separated the two germline ends. Germline V lookup: CDR1 KGHSH, CDR2 LQKENI. The CDR3 spans 17 residues. With regard to this clone: The antigen is not known.

Terminally differentiated effector memory CD45RA+ cells were excluded from the naive CD8 cells, which were CD45RO-negative and positively selected for CCR7. Once extracted for a subset, genomic DNA was divided evenly among several immunoSEQ plates. The method was immunoSEQ multiplex PCR; TCRdb's version includes in-frame clones alone and lacks a portion of them. The repertoire holds around 1.9 million clones, with about 93% as singletons. Points from the study as a whole: Naive CD4 clonotypes were shared across a handful of donors at 4% to 5%. Despite large depth, sorted-subset datasets appeared incompletely sequenced.

This receptor was obtained from a man between 18 and 29 years old in good health. Some clones in this sample may be carry-over from other donors' samples. V gene TRBV18 combines with J gene TRBJ2-5; a weak D match, TRBD2 (6 bases). Sequencing was performed on naive CD8+ T cells from PBMCs. Here the CDR3 DNA reads TGTGCCAGCTCACCACGAAGGGGAGAGGGAGGAACGGAGACCCAGTACTTC. Translation gives CASSPRRGEGGTETQYF. The full variable domain, completed using reference TRBV18 and TRBJ2-5, is NAGVMQNPRHLVRRRGQEARLRCSPMKGHSHVYWYRQLPEEGLKFMVYLQKENIIDESGMPKERFSAEFPKEGPSILRIQQVVRGDSAAYFCASSPRRGEGGTETQYFGPGTRLLVL.